This entry features one TCR beta chain sequence. This sample was included in a study of blood T cell repertoires in COVID-19. Study context: From T cells, B-cell-depleted T cells, or PBMCs came the material, which was cDNA or gDNA.

Assay used: immunoSEQ multiplex PCR; TCRdb lists only in-frame clones, some missing. The data show 330,000 or so clones, over 75% seen once. Sequenced material: PBMCs or T cells enriched from blood (not recorded which). The sequence came from a man aged 25 to 40 who had recovered from COVID-19.

In nucleotides, the CDR3 is TGTGCCAGCAGCAGCGGGACAGGGAGTGATCAGCCCCAGCATTTT. Its translation is CASSSGTGSDQPQHF. The J gene is TRBJ1-5, the V gene TRBV7-2, with 9 bases fitting TRBD1. Germline assignment: CDR1 SGHTA and CDR2 FQGNSA. The CDR3 sequence is 15 residues long. V gave up 5 bases and J gave up 5 bases; unmatched junction bases: 7.